This T cell receptor beta chain was recovered during a study of blood T cell repertoires in COVID-19. Cohorts were determined from participant-reported clinical history. Recovery meant two consecutive negative NP/OP PCR tests, professional clearance, or resolved symptoms. As processed by the authors: Estimated nucleated cell counts came from reference gene primer amplification. Repertoires were generated with immunoSEQ multiplex PCR, while TCRdb's copy carries only in-frame clones and drops some. D and trimming were read from the DNA, whereas the V and J calls and clone size are those reported in that table. The data show some 250,000 clones, around nine tenths seen once. CDR3 length: 16 residues.

Source material: PBMCs or T cells enriched from blood (not recorded which). The rearrangement uses TRBV12-2 and TRBJ2-3; TRBD2, the table's D call, lacks a check against the DNA. TRBV12-2 is flagged as a pseudogene. This receptor was obtained from a man aged 35-49 years who had recovered from COVID-19. CDR3 DNA sequence: TGTGCAAGTCGCTCCACTAGCGGGGGGGCCACAGATACGCAGTATTTT. Its protein product is CASRSTSGGATDTQYF.